The clone carrying this T cell receptor beta chain was counted between two and nine times. There were TCR beta CDR3 regions amplified from RNA transcripts. A set of HTBI primers served as the primers for a first-round RT-PCR of the TCR CDR3. Via MiXCR, TCRdb re-called the multiplex PCR reads, giving one row per CDR3 protein. Of approximately 610,000 distinct CDR3 sequences listed, roughly 15% are singletons. Germline CDR1 is LNHDA and CDR2 is SQIVND (reference sequence). The germline V and J ends were trimmed by 6 bases and 6 bases, with 5 bases remaining between them. The CDR3 extends over 10 amino acids. This specimen comes from a study of T cells in Graves' hyperthyroidism and ophthalmopathy.

The chain recombines TRBV19 with TRBJ1-2; unclear D gene. Sequences were obtained from blood. The clonotype comes from a woman between 40 and 50 years old with Graves' ophthalmopathy. This CDR3 reads CASRENGYTF. The DNA for the CDR3 is TGTGCCAGTAGGGAGAATGGCTACACCTTC.